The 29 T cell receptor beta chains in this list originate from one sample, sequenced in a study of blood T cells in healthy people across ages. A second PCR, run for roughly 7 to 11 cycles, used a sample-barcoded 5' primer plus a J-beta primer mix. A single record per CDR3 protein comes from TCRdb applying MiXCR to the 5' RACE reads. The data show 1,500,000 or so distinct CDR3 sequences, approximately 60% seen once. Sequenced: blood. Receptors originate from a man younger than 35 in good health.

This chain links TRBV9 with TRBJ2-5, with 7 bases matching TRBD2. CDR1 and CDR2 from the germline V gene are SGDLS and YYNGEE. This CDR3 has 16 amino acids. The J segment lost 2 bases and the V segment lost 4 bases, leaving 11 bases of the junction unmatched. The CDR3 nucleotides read TGTGCCAGCAGCCCCCGGGGAGCGGGACGGCAAGAGACCCAGTACTTC. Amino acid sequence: CASSPRGAGRQETQYF.

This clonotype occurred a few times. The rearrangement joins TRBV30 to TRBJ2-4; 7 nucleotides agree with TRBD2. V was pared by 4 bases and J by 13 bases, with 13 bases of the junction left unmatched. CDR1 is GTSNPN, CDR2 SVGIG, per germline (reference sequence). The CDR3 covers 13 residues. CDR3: CAWTQGTTTEQYF. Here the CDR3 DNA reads TGTGCCTGGACCCAAGGGACTACCACTGAGCAGTACTTC.

The CDR3 nucleotides are TGTGCCAGCACCGCTAGCGGGGGGCCTAACAATGAGCAGTTCTTC. Translation: CASTASGGPNNEQFF. The chain is built from TRBV6-2 or TRBV6-3 and TRBJ2-1, with 11 bases lining up with TRBD2. Per the germline V gene, CDR1 is MNHEY and CDR2 is SVGEGT. The CDR3 extends over 15 amino acids. The ends lost 7 bases at V and 5 bases at J; junction bases unmatched: 7.

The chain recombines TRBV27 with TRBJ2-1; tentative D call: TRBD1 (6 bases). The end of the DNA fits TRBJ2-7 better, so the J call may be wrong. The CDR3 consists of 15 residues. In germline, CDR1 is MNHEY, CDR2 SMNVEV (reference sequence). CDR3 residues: CASSLGPGHYNEQYF. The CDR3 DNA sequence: TGTGCCAGCAGTTTGGGACCGGGACACTACAATGAGCAGTACTTC.

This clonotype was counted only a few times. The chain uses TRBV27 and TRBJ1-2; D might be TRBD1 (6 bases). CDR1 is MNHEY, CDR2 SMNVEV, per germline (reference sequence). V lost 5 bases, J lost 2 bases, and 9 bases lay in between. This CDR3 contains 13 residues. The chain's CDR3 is CASSVGGNYGYTF. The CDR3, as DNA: TGTGCCAGCAGTGTAGGGGGGAACTATGGCTACACCTTC.

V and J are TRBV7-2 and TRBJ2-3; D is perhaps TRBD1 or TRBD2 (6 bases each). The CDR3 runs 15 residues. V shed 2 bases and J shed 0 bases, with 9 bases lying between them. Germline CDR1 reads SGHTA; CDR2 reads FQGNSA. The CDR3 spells CASSLRGASTDTQYF. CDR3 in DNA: TGTGCCAGCAGCTTAAGGGGGGCCAGCACAGATACGCAGTATTTT.

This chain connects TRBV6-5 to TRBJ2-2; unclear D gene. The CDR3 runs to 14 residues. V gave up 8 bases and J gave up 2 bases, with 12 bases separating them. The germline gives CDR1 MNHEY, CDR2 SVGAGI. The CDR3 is CASLQSYNTGELFF. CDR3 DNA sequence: TGTGCCAGCCTACAGAGCTACAACACCGGGGAGCTGTTTTTT.

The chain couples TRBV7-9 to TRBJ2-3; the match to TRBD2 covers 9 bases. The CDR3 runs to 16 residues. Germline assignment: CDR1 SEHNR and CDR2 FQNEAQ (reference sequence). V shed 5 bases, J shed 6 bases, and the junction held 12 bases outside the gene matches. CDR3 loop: CASSPPGGGGADTQYF. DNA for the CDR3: TGTGCCAGCAGCCCTCCCGGTGGCGGGGGGGCGGATACGCAGTATTTT.

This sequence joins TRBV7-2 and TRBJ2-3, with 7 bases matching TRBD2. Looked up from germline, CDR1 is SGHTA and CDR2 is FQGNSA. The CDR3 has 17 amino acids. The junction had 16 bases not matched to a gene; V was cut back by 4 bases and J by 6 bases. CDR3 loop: CASSYALRDYRGDTQYF. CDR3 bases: TGTGCCAGCAGCTACGCTCTCCGGGACTACCGTGGTGATACGCAGTATTTT. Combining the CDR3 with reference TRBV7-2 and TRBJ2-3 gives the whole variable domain GAGVSQSPSNKVTEKGKDVELRCDPISGHTALYWYRQSLGQGLEFLIYFQGNSAPDKSGLPSDRFSAERTGGSVSTLTIQRTQQEDSAVYLCASSYALRDYRGDTQYFGPGTRLTVL.

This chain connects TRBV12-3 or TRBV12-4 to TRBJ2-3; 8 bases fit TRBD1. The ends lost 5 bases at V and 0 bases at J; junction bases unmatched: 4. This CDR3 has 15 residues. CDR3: CASSPNRGSTDTQYF. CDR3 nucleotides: TGTGCCAGCAGTCCCAACAGGGGGAGCACAGATACGCAGTATTTT.

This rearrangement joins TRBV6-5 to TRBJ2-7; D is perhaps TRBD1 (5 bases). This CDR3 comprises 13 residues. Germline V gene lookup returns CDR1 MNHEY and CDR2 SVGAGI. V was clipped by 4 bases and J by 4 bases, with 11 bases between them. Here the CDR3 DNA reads TGTGCCAGCAGTTCTCCCCAGGGATACGAGCAGTACTTC. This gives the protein CASSSPQGYEQYF.

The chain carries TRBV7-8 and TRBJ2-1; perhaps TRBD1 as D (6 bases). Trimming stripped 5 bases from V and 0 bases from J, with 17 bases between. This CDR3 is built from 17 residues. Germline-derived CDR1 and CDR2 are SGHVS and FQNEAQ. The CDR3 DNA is TGTGCCAGCAGCCCGCAAGACAGGATGAGCTCCTACAATGAGCAGTTCTTC. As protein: CASSPQDRMSSYNEQFF.

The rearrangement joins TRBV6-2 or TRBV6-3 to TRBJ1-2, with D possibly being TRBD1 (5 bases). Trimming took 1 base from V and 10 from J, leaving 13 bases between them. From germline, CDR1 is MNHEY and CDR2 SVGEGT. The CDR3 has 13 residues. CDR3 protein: CASSYLSEGFYTF. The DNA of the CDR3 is TGTGCCAGCAGTTACTTGAGCGAGGGGTTCTACACCTTC.

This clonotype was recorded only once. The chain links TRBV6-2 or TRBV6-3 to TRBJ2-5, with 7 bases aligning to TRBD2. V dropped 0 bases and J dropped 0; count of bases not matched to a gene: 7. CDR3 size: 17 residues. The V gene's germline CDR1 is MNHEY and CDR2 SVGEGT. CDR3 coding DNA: TGTGCCAGCAGTTACTCGACGGGCCGGGGGGACCAAGAGACCCAGTACTTC. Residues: CASSYSTGRGDQETQYF.

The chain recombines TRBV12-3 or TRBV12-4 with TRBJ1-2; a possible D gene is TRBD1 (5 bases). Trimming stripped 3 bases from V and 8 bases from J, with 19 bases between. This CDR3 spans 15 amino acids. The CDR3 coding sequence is TGTGCCAGCAGTTTTCCTCGGGGCGCGGTAAAAGGCTACACCTTC. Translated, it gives CASSFPRGAVKGYTF.

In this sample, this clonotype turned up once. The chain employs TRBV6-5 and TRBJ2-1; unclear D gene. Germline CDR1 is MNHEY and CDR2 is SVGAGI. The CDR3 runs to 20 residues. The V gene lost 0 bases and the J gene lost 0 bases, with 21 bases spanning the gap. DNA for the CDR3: TGTGCCAGCAGTTACTCGTTAGAACCCAGGCGCGACGGCTCCTACAATGAGCAGTTCTTC. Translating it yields CASSYSLEPRRDGSYNEQFF.

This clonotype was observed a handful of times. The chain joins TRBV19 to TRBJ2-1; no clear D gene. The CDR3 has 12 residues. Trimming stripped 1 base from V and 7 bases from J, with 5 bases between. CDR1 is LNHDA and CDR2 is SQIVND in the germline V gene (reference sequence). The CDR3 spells CASSIVGNEQFF. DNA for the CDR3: TGTGCCAGTAGTATAGTTGGGAATGAGCAGTTCTTC.

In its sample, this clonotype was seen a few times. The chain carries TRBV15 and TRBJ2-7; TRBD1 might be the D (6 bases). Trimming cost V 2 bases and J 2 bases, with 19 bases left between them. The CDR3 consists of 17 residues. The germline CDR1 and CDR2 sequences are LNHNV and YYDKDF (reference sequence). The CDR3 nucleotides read TGTGCCACCAGCAGACCTAAGCACGACAGGCCCCCCTACGAGCAGTACTTC. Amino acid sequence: CATSRPKHDRPPYEQYF.

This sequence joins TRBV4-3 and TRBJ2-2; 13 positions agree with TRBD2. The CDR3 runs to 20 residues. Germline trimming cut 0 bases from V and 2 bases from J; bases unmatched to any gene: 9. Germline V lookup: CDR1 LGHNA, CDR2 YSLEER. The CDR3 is CASSQDSRLAGGFNTGELFF. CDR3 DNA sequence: TGCGCCAGCAGCCAAGATTCGAGACTAGCGGGGGGTTTTAACACCGGGGAGCTGTTTTTT.

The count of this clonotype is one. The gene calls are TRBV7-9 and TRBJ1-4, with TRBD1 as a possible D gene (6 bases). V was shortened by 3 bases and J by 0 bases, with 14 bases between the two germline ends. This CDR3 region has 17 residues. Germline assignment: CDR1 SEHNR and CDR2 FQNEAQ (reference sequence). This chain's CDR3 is CASSLGHPLATNEKLFF. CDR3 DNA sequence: TGTGCCAGCAGCTTGGGACATCCCCTTGCAACTAATGAAAAACTGTTTTTT. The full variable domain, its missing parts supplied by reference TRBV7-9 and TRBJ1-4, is DTGVSQNPRHKITKRGQNVTFRCDPISEHNRLYWYRQTLGQGPEFLTYFQNEAQLEKSRLLSDRFSAERPKGSFSTLEIQRTEQGDSAMYLCASSLGHPLATNEKLFFGSGTQLSVL.

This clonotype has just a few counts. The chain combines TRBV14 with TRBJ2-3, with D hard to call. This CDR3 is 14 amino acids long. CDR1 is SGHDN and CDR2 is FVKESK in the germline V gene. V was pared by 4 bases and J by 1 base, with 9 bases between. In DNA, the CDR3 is TGTGCCAGCAGCCCAACACTTCGCACAGATACGCAGTATTTT. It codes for CASSPTLRTDTQYF.

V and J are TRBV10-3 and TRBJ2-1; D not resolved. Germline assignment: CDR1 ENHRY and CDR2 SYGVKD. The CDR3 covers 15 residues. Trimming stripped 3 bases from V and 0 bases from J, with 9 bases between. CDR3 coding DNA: TGTGCCATCAGTGACTACTTAAGCTCCTACAATGAGCAGTTCTTC. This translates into CAISDYLSSYNEQFF.

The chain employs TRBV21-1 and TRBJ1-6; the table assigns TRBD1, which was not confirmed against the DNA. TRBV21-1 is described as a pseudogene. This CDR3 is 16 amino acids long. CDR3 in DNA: TGTGCCAGCAGCAAAAGTAGGGGGCCCCCTGCGACACCCCTCCACTTT. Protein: CASSKSRGPPATPLHF.

The CDR3 nucleotides are TGCGCCAGCAGCCAAGATTTGCCGTACAATGAGCAGTTCTTC. Translation gives CASSQDLPYNEQFF. The rearrangement joins TRBV4-1 to TRBJ2-1; no clear D. In germline, CDR1 is MGHRA, CDR2 YSYEKL. The CDR3 has 14 amino acids. V gave up 0 bases and J gave up 4 bases, with 7 bases separating them.

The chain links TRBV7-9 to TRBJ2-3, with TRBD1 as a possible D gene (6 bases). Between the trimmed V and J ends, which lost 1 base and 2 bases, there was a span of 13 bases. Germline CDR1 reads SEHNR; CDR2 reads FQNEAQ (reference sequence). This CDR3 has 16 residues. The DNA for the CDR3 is TGTGCCAGCAGCTTAGGGCTAGGACAGTTCACAGATACGCAGTATTTT. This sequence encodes CASSLGLGQFTDTQYF.

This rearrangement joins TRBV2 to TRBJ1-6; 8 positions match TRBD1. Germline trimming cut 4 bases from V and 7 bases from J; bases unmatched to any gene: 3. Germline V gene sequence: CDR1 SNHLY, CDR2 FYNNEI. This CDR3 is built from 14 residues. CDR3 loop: CASSGDRGNSPLHF. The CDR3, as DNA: TGTGCCAGCAGTGGAGACAGGGGCAATTCACCCCTCCACTTT.

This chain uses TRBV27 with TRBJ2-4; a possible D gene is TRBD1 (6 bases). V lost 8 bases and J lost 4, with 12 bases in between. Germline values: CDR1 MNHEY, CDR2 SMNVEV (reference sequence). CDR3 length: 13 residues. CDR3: CASSGQIKNIQYF. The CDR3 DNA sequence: TGTGCCAGCTCAGGACAGATAAAAAACATTCAGTACTTC.

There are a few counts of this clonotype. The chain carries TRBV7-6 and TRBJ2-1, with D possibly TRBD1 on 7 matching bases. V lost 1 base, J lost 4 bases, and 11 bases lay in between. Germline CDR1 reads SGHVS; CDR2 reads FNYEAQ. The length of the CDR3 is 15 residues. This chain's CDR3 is CASSLEAGGYNEQFF. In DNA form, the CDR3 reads TGTGCCAGCAGCTTAGAGGCAGGGGGGTACAATGAGCAGTTCTTC.

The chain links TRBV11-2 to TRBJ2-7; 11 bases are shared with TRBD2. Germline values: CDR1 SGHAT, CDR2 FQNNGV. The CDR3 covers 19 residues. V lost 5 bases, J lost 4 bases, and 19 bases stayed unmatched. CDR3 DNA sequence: TGTGCCAGCAGCAGAGGTAGCGGGACTAGCGGCCATAGAGGATACGAGCAGTACTTC. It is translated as CASSRGSGTSGHRGYEQYF.